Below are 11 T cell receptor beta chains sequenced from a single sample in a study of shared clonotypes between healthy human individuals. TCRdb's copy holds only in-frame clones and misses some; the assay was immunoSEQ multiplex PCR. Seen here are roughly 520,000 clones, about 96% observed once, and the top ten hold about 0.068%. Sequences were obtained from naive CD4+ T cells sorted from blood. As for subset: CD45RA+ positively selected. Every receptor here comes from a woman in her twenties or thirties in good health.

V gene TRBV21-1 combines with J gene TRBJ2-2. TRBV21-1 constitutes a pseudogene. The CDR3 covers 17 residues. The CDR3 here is CASSASGVRSNTGELFF. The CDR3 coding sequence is TGTGCCAGCAGCGCCAGTGGGGTGAGGTCGAACACCGGGGAGCTGTTTTTT.

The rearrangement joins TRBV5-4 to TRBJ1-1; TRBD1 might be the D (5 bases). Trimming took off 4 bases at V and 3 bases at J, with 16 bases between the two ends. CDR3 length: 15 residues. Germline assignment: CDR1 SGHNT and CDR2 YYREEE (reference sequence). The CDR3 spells CASSQHRDRDTEAFF. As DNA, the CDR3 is TGTGCCAGCAGCCAACACAGAGACAGAGACACTGAAGCTTTCTTT. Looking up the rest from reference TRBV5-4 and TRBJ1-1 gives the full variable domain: ETGVTQSPTHLIKTRGQQVTLRCSSQSGHNTVSWYQQALGQGPQFIFQYYREEENGRGNFPPRFSGLQFPNYSSELNVNALELDDSALYLCASSQHRDRDTEAFFGQGTRLTVV.

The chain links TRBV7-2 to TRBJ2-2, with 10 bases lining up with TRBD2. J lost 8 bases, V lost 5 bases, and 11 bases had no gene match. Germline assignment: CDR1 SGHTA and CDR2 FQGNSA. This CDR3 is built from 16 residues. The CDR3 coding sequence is TGTGCCAGCAGCCCCGGGGCCGTAGCGGGAGGAGGGGAGCTGTTTTTT. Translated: CASSPGAVAGGGELFF.

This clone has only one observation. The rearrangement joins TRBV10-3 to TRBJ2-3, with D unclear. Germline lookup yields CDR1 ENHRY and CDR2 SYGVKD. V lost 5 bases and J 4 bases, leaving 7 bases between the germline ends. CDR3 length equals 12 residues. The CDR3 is CAISLGPDTQYF. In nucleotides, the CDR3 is TGTGCCATCAGTCTGGGCCCAGATACGCAGTATTTT.

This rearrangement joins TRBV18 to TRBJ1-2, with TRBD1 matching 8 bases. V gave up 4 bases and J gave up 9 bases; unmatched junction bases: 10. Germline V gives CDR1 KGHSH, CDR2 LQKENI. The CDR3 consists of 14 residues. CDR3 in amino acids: CASSLGERDRRYTF. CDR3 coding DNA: TGTGCCAGCTCACTGGGGGAAAGGGACAGGCGCTACACCTTC.

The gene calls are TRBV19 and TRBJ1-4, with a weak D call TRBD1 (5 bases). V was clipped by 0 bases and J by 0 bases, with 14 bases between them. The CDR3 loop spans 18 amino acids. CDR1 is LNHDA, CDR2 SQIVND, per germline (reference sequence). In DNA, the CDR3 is TGTGCCAGTAGTATAGATCGAAGGACATCGGCAACTAATGAAAAACTGTTTTTT. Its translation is CASSIDRRTSATNEKLFF.

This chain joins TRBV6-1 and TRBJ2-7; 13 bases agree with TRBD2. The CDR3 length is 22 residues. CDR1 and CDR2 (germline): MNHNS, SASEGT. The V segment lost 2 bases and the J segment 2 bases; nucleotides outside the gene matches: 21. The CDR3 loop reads CASSELKIPIVPGLAGPYEQYF. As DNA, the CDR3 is TGTGCCAGCAGTGAACTCAAAATCCCCATTGTTCCGGGACTAGCGGGACCCTACGAGCAGTACTTC.

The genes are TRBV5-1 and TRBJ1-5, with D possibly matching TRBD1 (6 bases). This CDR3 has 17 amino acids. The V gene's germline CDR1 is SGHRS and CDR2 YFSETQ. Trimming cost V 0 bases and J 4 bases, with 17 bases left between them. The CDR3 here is CASSLGDGGSTNQPQHF. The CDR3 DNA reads TGCGCCAGCAGCTTGGGAGACGGGGGCTCAACTAATCAGCCCCAGCATTTT.

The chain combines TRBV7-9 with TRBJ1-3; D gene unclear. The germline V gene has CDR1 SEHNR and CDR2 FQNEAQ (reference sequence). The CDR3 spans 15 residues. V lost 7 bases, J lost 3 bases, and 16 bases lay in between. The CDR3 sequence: CASITPETFGNTIYF. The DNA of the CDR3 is TGTGCCAGCATTACACCGGAGACATTTGGAAACACCATATATTTT.

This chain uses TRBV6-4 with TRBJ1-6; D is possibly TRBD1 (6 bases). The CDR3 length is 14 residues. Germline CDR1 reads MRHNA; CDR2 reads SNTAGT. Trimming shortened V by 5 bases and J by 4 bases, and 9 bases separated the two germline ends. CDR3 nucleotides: TGTGCCAGCAGTCCGGACAGTTATAATTCACCCCTCCACTTT. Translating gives CASSPDSYNSPLHF.

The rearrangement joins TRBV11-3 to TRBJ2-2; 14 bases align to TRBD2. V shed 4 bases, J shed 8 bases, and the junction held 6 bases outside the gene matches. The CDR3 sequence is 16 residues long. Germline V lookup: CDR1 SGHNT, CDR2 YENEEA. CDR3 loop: CASSSEGLAGEGELFF. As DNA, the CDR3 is TGTGCCAGCAGCTCAGAGGGACTAGCGGGAGAAGGGGAGCTGTTTTTT.